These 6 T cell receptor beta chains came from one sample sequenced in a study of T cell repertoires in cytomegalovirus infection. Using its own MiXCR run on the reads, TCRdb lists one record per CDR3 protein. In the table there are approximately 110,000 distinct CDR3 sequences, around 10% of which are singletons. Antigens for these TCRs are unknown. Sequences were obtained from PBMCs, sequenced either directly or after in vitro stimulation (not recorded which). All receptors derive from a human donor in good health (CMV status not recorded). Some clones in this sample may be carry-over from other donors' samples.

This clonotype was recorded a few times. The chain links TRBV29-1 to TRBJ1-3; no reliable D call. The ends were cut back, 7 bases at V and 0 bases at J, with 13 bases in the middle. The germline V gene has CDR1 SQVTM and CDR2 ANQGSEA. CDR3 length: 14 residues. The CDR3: CSGSDPNSGNTIYF. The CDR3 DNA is TGCAGCGGATCGGACCCGAACTCTGGAAACACCATATATTTT.

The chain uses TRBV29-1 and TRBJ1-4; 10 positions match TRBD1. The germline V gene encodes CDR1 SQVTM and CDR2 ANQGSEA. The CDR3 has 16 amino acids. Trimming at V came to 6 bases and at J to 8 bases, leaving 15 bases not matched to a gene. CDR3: CSVVRQTGTGVEKLFF. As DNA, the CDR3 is TGCAGCGTCGTGAGACAGACCGGGACAGGGGTGGAAAAACTGTTTTTT. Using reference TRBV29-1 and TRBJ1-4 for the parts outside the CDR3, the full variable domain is SAVISQKPSRDICQRGTSLTIQCQVDSQVTMMFWYRQQPGQSLTLIATANQGSEATYESGFVIDKFPISRPNLTFSTLTVSNMSPEDSSIYLCSVVRQTGTGVEKLFFGSGTQLSVL.

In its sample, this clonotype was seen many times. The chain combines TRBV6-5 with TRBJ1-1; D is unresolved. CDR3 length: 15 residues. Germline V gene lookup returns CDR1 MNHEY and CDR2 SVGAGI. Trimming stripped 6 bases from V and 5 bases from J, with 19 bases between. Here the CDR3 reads CASRGDGAGPTEAFF. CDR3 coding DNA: TGTGCCAGCAGGGGTGACGGCGCGGGTCCGACTGAAGCTTTCTTT.

The CDR3 DNA reads TGTGCCAGTAGTATCGCGGTGGGGACTAGCTATGAGCAGTTCTTC. Its protein product is CASSIAVGTSYEQFF. The rearrangement links TRBV19 to TRBJ2-1, with 9 bases matching TRBD2. V was clipped by 3 bases and J by 8 bases; unmatched bases: 8. The length of the CDR3 is 15 residues. Germline CDR1 and CDR2: LNHDA and SQIVND (reference sequence). The entire variable domain, with the rest obtained from reference TRBV19 and TRBJ2-1, is as follows: DGGITQSPKYLFRKEGQNVTLSCEQNLNHDAMYWYRQDPGQGLRLIYYSQIVNDFQKGDIAEGYSVSREKKESFPLTVTSAQKNPTAFYLCASSIAVGTSYEQFFGPGTRLTVL.

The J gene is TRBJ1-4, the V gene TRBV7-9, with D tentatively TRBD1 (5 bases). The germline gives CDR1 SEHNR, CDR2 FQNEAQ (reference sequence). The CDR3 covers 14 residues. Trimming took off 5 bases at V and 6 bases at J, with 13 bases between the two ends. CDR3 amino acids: CASSPLAGYEKLFF. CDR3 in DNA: TGTGCCAGCAGCCCCCTGGCAGGGTATGAAAAACTGTTTTTT. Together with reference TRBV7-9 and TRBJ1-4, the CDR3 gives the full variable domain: DTGVSQNPRHKITKRGQNVTFRCDPISEHNRLYWYRQTLGQGPEFLTYFQNEAQLEKSRLLSDRFSAERPKGSFSTLEIQRTEQGDSAMYLCASSPLAGYEKLFFGSGTQLSVL.

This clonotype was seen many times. CDR3 region: CASRGGGTYEQYV. In DNA, the CDR3 is TGTGCCAGCAGGGGGGGAGGGACCTACGAGCAGTACGTC. The chain is built from TRBV6-1 and TRBJ2-7; 7 bases map to TRBD2. The CDR3 is made up of 13 amino acids. The germline CDR1 and CDR2 sequences are MNHNS and SASEGT. The ends lost 6 bases at V and 2 bases at J; junction bases unmatched: 4.